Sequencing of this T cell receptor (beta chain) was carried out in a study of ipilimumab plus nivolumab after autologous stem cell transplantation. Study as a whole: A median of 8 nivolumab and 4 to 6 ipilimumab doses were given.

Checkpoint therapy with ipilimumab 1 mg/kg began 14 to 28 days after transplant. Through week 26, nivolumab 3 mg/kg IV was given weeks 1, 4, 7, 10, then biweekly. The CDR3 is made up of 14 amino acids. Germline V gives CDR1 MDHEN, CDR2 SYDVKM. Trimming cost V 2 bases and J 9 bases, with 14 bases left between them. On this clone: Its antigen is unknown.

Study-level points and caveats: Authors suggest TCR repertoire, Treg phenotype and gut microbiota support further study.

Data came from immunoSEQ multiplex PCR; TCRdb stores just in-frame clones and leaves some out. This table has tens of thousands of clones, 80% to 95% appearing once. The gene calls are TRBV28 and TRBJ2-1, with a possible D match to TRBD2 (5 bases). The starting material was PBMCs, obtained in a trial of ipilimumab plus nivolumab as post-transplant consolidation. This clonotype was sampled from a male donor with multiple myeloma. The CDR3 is CASSLGGSYGEQFF. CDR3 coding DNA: TGTGCCAGCAGTTTAGGTGGGAGTTACGGTGAGCAGTTCTTC.